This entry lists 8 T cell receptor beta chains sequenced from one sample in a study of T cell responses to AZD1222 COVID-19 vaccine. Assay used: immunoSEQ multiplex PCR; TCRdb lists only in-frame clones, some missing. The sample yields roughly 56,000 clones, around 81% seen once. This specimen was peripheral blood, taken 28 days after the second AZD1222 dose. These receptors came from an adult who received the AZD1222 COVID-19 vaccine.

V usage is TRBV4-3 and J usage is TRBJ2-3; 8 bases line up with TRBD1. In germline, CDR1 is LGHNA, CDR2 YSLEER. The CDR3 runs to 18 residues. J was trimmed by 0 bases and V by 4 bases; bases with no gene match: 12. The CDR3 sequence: CASSRSIMTGVSTDTQYF. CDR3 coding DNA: TGCGCCAGCAGCCGCTCGATCATGACAGGGGTCAGCACAGATACGCAGTATTTT.

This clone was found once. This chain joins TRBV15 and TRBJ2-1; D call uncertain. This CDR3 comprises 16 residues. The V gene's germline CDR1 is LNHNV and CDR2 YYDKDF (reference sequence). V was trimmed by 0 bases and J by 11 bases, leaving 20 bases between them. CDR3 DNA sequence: TGTGCCACCAGCAGAGATGGGAACCAGCCGTACCCTAAGCAGTTCTTC. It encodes CATSRDGNQPYPKQFF.

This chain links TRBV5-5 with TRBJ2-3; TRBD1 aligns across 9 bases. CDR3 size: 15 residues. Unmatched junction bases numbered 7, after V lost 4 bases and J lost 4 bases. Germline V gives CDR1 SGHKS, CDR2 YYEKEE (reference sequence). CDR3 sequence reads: CASSLGGQGPDTQYF. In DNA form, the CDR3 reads TGTGCCAGCAGCCTGGGGGGACAGGGTCCAGATACGCAGTATTTT.

Here the CDR3 DNA reads TGTGCCAGCAGTAAAGGGTGGGAGACCCAGTACTTC. This codes for CASSKGWETQYF. The chain employs TRBV11-2 and TRBJ2-5; D gene unclear. This CDR3 has 12 amino acids. The V and J ends lost 6 bases and 5 bases respectively, with 10 bases between them. Germline values: CDR1 SGHAT, CDR2 FQNNGV.

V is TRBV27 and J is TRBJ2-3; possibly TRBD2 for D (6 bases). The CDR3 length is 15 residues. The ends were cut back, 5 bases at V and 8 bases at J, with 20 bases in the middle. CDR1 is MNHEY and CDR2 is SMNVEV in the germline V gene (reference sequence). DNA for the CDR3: TGTGCCAGCAGTCTGGCTAGCGCGTCGCACGGTACGCAGTATTTT. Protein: CASSLASASHGTQYF.

The CDR3 DNA reads as TGTGCCAGCAGCTTAGGGGTAGGACTAGCGTGGGAGCAGTACTTC. Its translation is CASSLGVGLAWEQYF. This sequence joins TRBV7-2 and TRBJ2-7; TRBD2 aligns across 9 bases. This CDR3 spans 15 amino acids. V shed 1 base and J 7 bases; nucleotides not matched to a gene: 8. The germline CDR1 and CDR2 sequences are SGHTA and FQGNSA.

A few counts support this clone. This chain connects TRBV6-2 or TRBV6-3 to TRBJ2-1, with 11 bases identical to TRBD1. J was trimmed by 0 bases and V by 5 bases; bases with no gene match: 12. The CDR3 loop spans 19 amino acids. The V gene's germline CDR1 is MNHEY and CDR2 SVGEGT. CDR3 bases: TGTGCCAGCAGTCGCCCGGGACAGGGGGTCTCGGTCTCCTACAATGAGCAGTTCTTC. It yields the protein CASSRPGQGVSVSYNEQFF.

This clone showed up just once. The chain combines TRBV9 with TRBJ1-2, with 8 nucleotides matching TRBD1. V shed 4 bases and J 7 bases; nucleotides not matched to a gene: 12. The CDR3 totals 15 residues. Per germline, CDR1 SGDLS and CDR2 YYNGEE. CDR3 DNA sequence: TGTGCCAGCAGCCTGTGGACAGGGATGAGCGGTGGCTACACCTTC. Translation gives CASSLWTGMSGGYTF. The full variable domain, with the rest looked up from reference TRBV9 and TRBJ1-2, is DSGVTQTPKHLITATGQRVTLRCSPRSGDLSVYWYQQSLDQGLQFLIQYYNGEERAKGNILERFSAQQFPDLHSELNLSSLELGDSALYFCASSLWTGMSGGYTFGSGTRLTVV.